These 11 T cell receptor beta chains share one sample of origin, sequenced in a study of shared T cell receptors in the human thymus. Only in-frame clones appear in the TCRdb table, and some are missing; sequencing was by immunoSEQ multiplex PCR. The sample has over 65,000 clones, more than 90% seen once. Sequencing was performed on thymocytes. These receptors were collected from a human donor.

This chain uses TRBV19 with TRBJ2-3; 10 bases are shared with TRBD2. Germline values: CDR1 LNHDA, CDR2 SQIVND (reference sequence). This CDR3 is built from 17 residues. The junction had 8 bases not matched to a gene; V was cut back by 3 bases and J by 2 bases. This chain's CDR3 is CASSILRTSGYTDTQYF. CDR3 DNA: TGTGCCAGTAGTATCCTCAGGACTAGCGGATACACAGATACGCAGTATTTT.

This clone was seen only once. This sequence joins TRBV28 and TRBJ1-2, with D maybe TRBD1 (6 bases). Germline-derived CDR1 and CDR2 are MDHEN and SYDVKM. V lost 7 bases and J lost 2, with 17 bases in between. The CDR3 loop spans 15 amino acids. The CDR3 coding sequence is TGTGCCAGCACCGGAGAGCGGACAGCCAACTATGGCTACACCTTC. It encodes CASTGERTANYGYTF.

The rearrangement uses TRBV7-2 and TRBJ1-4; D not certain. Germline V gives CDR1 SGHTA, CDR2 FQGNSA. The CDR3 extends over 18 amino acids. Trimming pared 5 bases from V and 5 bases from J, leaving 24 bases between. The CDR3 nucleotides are TGTGCCAGCAGCCTCCACCAAGGCCTACAGAAGGCAAATGAAAAACTGTTTTTT. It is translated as CASSLHQGLQKANEKLFF.

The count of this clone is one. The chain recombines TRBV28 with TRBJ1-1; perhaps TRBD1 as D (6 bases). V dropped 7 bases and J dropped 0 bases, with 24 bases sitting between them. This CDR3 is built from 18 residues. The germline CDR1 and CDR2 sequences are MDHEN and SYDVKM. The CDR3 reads CASTSLEGGLAMNTEAFF. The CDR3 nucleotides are TGTGCCAGCACCTCCCTAGAGGGGGGCTTGGCGATGAACACTGAAGCTTTCTTT.

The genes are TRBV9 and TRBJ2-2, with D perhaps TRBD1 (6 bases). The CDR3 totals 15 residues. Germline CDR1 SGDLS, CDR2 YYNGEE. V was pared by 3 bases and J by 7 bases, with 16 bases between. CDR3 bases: TGTGCCAGCAGCGACGGGACACCGGAAGACGGGGAGCTGTTTTTT. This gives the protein CASSDGTPEDGELFF.

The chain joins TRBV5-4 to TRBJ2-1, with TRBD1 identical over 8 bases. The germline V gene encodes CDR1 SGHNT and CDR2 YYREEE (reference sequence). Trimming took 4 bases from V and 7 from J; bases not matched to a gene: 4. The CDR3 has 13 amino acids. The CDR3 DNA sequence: TGTGCCAGCAGCACGTGGACAGGGAATGAGCAGTTCTTC. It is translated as CASSTWTGNEQFF.

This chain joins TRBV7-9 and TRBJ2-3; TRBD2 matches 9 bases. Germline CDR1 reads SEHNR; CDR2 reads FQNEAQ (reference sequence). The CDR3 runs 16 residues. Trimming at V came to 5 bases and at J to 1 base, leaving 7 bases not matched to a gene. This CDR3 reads CASSQRLAEGTDTQYF. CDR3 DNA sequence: TGTGCCAGCAGCCAAAGACTAGCGGAAGGCACAGATACGCAGTATTTT.

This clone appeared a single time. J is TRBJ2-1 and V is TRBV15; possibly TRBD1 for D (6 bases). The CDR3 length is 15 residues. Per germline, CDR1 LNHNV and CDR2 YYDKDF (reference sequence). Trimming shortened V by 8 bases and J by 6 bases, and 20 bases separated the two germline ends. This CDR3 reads CATAHRDPYSNEQFF. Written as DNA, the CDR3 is TGTGCCACCGCCCACAGGGATCCCTACAGCAATGAGCAGTTCTTC.

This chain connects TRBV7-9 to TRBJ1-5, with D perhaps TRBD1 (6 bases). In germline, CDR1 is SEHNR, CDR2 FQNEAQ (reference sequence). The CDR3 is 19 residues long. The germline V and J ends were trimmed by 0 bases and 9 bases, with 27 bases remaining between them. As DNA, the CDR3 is TGTGCCAGCAGCTTAGCGGTTCGAGGGGGGAACAGAGGTCGTTGGCCCCAGCATTTT. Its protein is CASSLAVRGGNRGRWPQHF.

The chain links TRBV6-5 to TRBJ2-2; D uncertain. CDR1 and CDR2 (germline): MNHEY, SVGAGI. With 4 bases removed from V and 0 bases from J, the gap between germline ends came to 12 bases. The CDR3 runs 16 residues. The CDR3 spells CASSSEDFANTGELFF. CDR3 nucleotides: TGTGCCAGCAGTTCTGAAGACTTTGCGAACACCGGGGAGCTGTTTTTT.

In nucleotides, the CDR3 is TGCGCCAGCAGCTTGGAGGACTCTGCCTACGAGCAGTACTTC. Translated: CASSLEDSAYEQYF. This chain connects TRBV5-1 to TRBJ2-7; D might be TRBD2 (5 bases). Germline loops: CDR1 SGHRS, CDR2 YFSETQ. Trimming shortened V by 0 bases and J by 2 bases, and 9 bases separated the two germline ends. CDR3 length: 14 amino acids.